These T cell receptor beta chains were read from a single sample in a study of T-cell memory formation after mild COVID-19. TCRdb analysed the 5' RACE reads with MiXCR anew, one entry per CDR3 protein. Here the sample spans about 170,000 distinct CDR3 sequences, under 15% being singletons. The sample consisted of PBMCs or a T cell subset sorted from them (not recorded which). These receptors were obtained from a man between 18 and 35 years old who had mild COVID-19 (a few samples of this study predate the infection). Cell type and time point are not known. CDR3s include the opening cysteine and the closing phenylalanine or tryptophan. Fields, in order: J gene, D gene, clone size, V gene, CDR3 DNA, CDR3 protein. The D gene is left open where the match is weak. Clone sizes are given selectively: once, few, many, or a class where the clone is expanded.

TRBJ2-5 | NA | many | TRBV11-1 | TGTGCCAGCAGCACCCGGGAGACCCAGTACTTC | CASSTRETQYF
TRBJ1-2 | NA | NA | TRBV5-6 | TGTGCCAGCAGCTTGGATGCGACCTGGGGTGGCTACACCTTC | CASSLDATWGGYTF
TRBJ2-7 | TRBD1 | NA | TRBV5-5 | TGTGCCAGCAGCCACGGGGACAGGGGGCCGAGCTCCTACGAGCAGTACTTC | CASSHGDRGPSSYEQYF
TRBJ2-2 | TRBD1 | few | TRBV7-8 | TGTGCCAGCAGCTTTAGGGACAGGGGGGCCGGGGAGCTGTTTTTT | CASSFRDRGAGELFF
TRBJ1-2 | NA | NA | TRBV7-2 | TGTGCCAGCAGCTTAGCGCAGAGCTACTATGGCTACACCTTC | CASSLAQSYYGYTF
TRBJ2-1 | NA | NA | TRBV10-3 | TGTGCCATCAGACAGGGTATCGGGGTCCAATACAATGAGCAGTTCTTC | CAIRQGIGVQYNEQFF
TRBJ1-4 | NA | NA | TRBV7-9 | TGTGCCAGCAGCTTTGGGACGGGGAATGAAAAACTGTTTTTT | CASSFGTGNEKLFF
TRBJ2-5 | TRBD2 | NA | TRBV12-3/TRBV12-4 | TGTGCCAGCAGAATGACTAGCGGGGGGCGAGGGACCCAGTACTTC | CASRMTSGGRGTQYF
TRBJ1-5 | TRBD1 | many | TRBV12-3/TRBV12-4 | TGTGCCAGCAGGATCGGGACAGCCAGCAATCAGCCCCAGCATTTT | CASRIGTASNQPQHF
TRBJ2-2 | NA | NA | TRBV7-6 | TGTGCCAGCAGCACCGGGGGTCCGAACACCGGGGAGCTGTTTTTT | CASSTGGPNTGELFF
TRBJ2-2 | NA | few | TRBV7-2 | TGTGCCAGCAGCTTAGTTTTGGGTACCGGGGAGCTGTTTTTT | CASSLVLGTGELFF
TRBJ1-2 | TRBD1 | few | TRBV7-6 | TGTGCCAGCAGCCCTCAACCCCGGGACAGGTACTATGGCTACACCTTC | CASSPQPRDRYYGYTF
TRBJ2-5 | TRBD1 | NA | TRBV29-1 | TGCAGCGCCCGGGACAGCTTAGAGACCCAGTACTTC | CSARDSLETQYF
TRBJ2-1 | TRBD1 | many | TRBV7-6 | TGTGCCAGCAGCTTGACAGGGGGCAATGAGCAGTTCTTC | CASSLTGGNEQFF
TRBJ2-3 | TRBD2 | many | TRBV7-2 | TGTGCCAGCAGTAGCGGGGGGTTCGGAGATACGCAGTATTTT | CASSSGGFGDTQYF
TRBJ2-3 | TRBD2 | NA | TRBV9 | TGTGCCAGCAGCCCTCCTAGCGGGTCCGTAGATACGCAGTATTTT | CASSPPSGSVDTQYF
TRBJ2-1 | NA | few | TRBV18 | TGTGCCAGCTCACCTTTAGACAATGAGCAGTTCTTC | CASSPLDNEQFF
TRBJ2-7 | NA | NA | TRBV6-2/TRBV6-3 | TGTGCCAGCAGCTCCCCCCTCTACGAGCAGTACTTC | CASSSPLYEQYF
TRBJ1-2 | NA | few | TRBV5-1 | TGCGCCAGCGGGGCCCCGGCAGGGAACTATGGCTACACCTTC | CASGAPAGNYGYTF
TRBJ2-5 | NA | NA | TRBV11-2 | TGTGCCAGCAGCTCCGGACCCCAAGAGACCCAGTACTTC | CASSSGPQETQYF
TRBJ1-4 | NA | few | TRBV12-3/TRBV12-4 | TGTGCCAGCAGTTTACAGGCGATTAATGAAAAACTGTTTTTT | CASSLQAINEKLFF
TRBJ2-1 | NA | NA | TRBV5-1 | TGCGCCAGCAGGTTCGGACAGAACAATGAGCAGTTCTTC | CASRFGQNNEQFF
TRBJ1-2 | TRBD1 | few | TRBV5-4 | TGTGCCAGCAGCCGGGACAGGGGACCTTATGGCTACACCTTC | CASSRDRGPYGYTF
TRBJ2-7 | NA | few | TRBV21-1 | TGTGCCAGCAGCAAAGGTAGGGGGCGGCGGTCGGTCTGCCACGAGCAGTACTTC | CASSKGRGRRSVCHEQYF
TRBJ2-5 | NA | NA | TRBV3-1 | TGTGCCAGCAGCCAAGCGGCTTTCCAAGAGACCCAGTACTTC | CASSQAAFQETQYF
TRBJ1-5 | NA | many | TRBV19 | TGTGCCAGTAGTGACGGGGTGAGACAGCCCCAGCATTTT | CASSDGVRQPQHF
TRBJ2-2 | TRBD1 | few | TRBV30 | TGTGCCTGGGCTGGACAGGGGACCGGGGAGCTGTTTTTT | CAWAGQGTGELFF
TRBJ2-3 | TRBD2 | NA | TRBV3-1 | TGTGCCAGCAGCCAAGAGGGCGCGGGGGGGCCCACAGATACGCAGTATTTT | CASSQEGAGGPTDTQYF
TRBJ2-5 | TRBD2 | once | TRBV6-5 | TGTGCCAGCAGTCGCGGGGGATCAGGGAGGTGGCAAGAGACCCAGTACTTC | CASSRGGSGRWQETQYF
TRBJ1-1 | TRBD1 | NA | TRBV7-2 | TGTGCCAGCAGCCCCCAGGGGGACATAGCCCCCGCTTTCTTT | CASSPQGDIAPAFF
TRBJ2-2 | NA | few | TRBV29-1 | TGCTACCCTGTAGCACAGGGCACCGGGGAGCTGTTTTTT | CYPVAQGTGELFF
TRBJ2-2 | TRBD2 | few | TRBV12-3/TRBV12-4 | TGTGCCAGCAGTCCCTGGACTAGCAGCCGGGAGCTGTTTTTT | CASSPWTSSRELFF
TRBJ2-1 | NA | NA | TRBV7-3 | TGTGCCAGCAGCTTCTGGCCAGATCCGACAGGAGAAAATGAGCAGTTCTTC | CASSFWPDPTGENEQFF
TRBJ1-4 | NA | few | TRBV20-1 | TGCAGTGCTAGTGGTGGCGGGGACGAGAAACTGTTTTTT | CSASGGGDEKLFF
TRBJ2-7 | NA | NA | TRBV6-2/TRBV6-3 | TGTGCCAGCAGTCGTTTTCCCTACGAGCAGTACTTC | CASSRFPYEQYF
TRBJ1-6 | TRBD1 | many | TRBV7-2 | TGTGCCAGCAGCCTCCGCACAGGGGGCTATTCACCCCTCCACTTT | CASSLRTGGYSPLHF